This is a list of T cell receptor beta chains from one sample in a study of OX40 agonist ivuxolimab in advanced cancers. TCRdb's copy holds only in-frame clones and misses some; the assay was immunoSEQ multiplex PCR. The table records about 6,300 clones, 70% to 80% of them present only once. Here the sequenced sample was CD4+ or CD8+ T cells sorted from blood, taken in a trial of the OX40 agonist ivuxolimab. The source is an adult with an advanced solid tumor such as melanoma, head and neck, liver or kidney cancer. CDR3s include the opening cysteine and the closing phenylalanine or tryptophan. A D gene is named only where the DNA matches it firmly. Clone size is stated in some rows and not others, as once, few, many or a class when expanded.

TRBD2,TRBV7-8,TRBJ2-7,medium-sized,CASSSGGAYEQYF,TGTGCCAGCTCTAGCGGGGGGGCCTACGAGCAGTACTTC
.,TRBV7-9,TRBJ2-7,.,CASSLSGGGSYEQYF,TGTGCCAGCAGCCTGTCAGGGGGGGGAAGCTACGAGCAGTACTTC
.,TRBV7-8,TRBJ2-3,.,CASSFWVDTQYF,TGTGCCAGCAGCTTCTGGGTAGATACGCAGTATTTT
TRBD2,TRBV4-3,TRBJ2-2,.,CASSQVLAGGLDTGELFF,TGCGCCAGCAGCCAAGTACTAGCGGGGGGGCTCGACACCGGGGAGCTGTTTTTT
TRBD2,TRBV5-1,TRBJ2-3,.,CASRETSGLTDTQYF,TGCGCCAGCAGGGAGACTAGCGGGTTGACAGATACGCAGTATTTT
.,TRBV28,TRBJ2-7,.,CASSETGRNYEQYF,TGTGCCAGCAGTGAGACAGGGAGGAACTACGAGCAGTACTTC
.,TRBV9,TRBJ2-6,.,CASSEGSSGANVLTF,TGTGCCAGCAGCGAGGGAAGCTCTGGGGCCAACGTCCTGACTTTC
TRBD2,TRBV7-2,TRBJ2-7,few,CASSLTSGGRHSYEQYF,TGTGCCAGCAGTTTAACTAGCGGGGGACGCCACTCCTACGAGCAGTACTTC
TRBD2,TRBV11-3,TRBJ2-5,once,CASSLGGLAEETQYF,TGTGCCAGCAGCTTGGGAGGACTAGCGGAAGAGACCCAGTACTTC
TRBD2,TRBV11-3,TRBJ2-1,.,CASSPRTSRGEQFF,TGTGCCAGCAGCCCCAGGACTAGTAGGGGTGAGCAGTTCTTC
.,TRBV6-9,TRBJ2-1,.,CAVGSSHEQFF,TGTGCCGTAGGAAGTAGCCATGAGCAGTTCTTC
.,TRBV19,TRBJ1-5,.,CASSLGPGEYQPQHF,TGTGCCAGTAGTCTGGGACCGGGGGAATATCAGCCCCAGCATTTT
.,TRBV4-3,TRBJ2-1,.,CASSQDRWDKYNEQFF,TGCGCCAGCAGCCAAGATAGGTGGGACAAGTACAATGAGCAGTTCTTC
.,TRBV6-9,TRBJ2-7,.,CASSSGKWGQFYEQYF,TGTGCCAGCAGTTCCGGAAAGTGGGGCCAATTCTACGAGCAGTACTTC
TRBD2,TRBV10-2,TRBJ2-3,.,CASRNGLAGEKDTQYF,TGCGCCAGCAGGAACGGACTAGCGGGAGAGAAAGATACGCAGTATTTT
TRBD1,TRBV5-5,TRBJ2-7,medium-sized,CASSLDAGGSYEQYF,TGTGCCAGCAGCTTGGACGCAGGGGGCTCCTACGAGCAGTACTTC
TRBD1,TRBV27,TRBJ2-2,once,CASSFVGQANTGELFF,TGTGCCAGCAGTTTTGTGGGACAGGCGAACACCGGGGAGCTGTTTTTT
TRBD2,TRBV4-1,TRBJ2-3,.,CASSQVPAGVADTQYF,TGCGCCAGCAGCCAAGTCCCAGCGGGAGTCGCAGATACGCAGTATTTT
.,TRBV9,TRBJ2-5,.,CASSVVGDLQETQYF,TGTGCCAGCAGCGTAGTGGGGGACCTCCAAGAGACCCAGTACTTC
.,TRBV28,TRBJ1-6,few,CASSFGGALHF,TGTGCCAGCAGTTTCGGGGGTGCCCTCCACTTT
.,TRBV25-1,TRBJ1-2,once,CATDSPTLYGYTF,TGTGCCACGGACAGCCCAACTCTCTATGGCTACACCTTC
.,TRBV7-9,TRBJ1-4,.,CASSQVPGGYEKLFF,TGTGCCAGCAGCCAAGTTCCGGGAGGCTACGAAAAACTGTTTTTT
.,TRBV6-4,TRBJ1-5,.,CASSETWTAPQHF,TGTGCCAGCAGTGAAACTTGGACAGCTCCCCAGCATTTT
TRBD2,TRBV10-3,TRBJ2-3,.,CAISPAGEPDTQYF,TGTGCCATCAGTCCAGCGGGAGAGCCAGATACGCAGTATTTT
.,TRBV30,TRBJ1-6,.,CAWYSYNSPLHF,TGTGCCTGGTACTCCTATAATTCACCCCTCCACTTT
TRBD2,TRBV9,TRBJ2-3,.,CASSTSGGLDTQYF,TGTGCCAGCAGCACTAGCGGGGGCTTAGATACGCAGTATTTT
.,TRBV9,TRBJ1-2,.,CASSPFGGAGYGHTF,TGTGCCAGCAGTCCCTTTGGGGGGGCGGGCTATGGCCACACCTTC
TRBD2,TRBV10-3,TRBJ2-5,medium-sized,CAISESGSSGFEETQYF,TGTGCCATCAGTGAGTCGGGAAGTAGCGGGTTTGAAGAGACCCAGTACTTC
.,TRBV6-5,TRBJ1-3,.,CASAEGGSGNTIYF,TGTGCCAGCGCTGAAGGGGGCTCTGGAAACACCATATATTTT
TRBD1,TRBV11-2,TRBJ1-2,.,CASGSWDREDGYTF,TGTGCCAGCGGCTCGTGGGACAGGGAGGATGGCTACACCTTC
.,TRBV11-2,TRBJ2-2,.,CASSLVGGHGELFF,TGTGCCAGCAGCTTAGTGGGGGGCCACGGGGAGCTGTTTTTT
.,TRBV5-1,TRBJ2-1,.,CASSLEWGEQFF,TGCGCCAGCAGCTTGGAGTGGGGTGAGCAGTTCTTC
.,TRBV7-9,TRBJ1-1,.,CASSLSWLAFF,TGTGCCAGCAGCTTAAGTTGGTTAGCTTTCTTT
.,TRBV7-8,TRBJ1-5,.,CASSLGRIWDFGNQPQHF,TGTGCCAGCAGCTTAGGGCGAATTTGGGATTTCGGCAATCAGCCCCAGCATTTT
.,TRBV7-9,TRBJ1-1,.,CASGRHTATEAFF,TGTGCCAGCGGCCGCCATACTGCCACTGAAGCTTTCTTT
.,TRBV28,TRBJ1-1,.,CASSQGEGGTEAFF,TGTGCCAGCAGTCAAGGGGAGGGAGGCACTGAAGCTTTCTTT
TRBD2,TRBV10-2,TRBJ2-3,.,CASTLSGGALDTQYF,TGCGCCAGCACCCTTAGCGGGGGGGCCTTAGATACGCAGTATTTT
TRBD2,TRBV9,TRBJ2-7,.,CASSAGRTSGSYEQYF,TGTGCCAGCAGCGCTGGGAGGACTAGCGGCTCCTACGAGCAGTACTTC
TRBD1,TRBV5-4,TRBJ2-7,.,CASSETGSDEQYF,TGTGCCAGCAGTGAGACAGGGTCGGACGAGCAGTACTTC
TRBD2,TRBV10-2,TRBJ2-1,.,CASRTSASYNEQFF,TGCGCCAGCAGGACTAGCGCCTCCTACAATGAGCAGTTCTTC
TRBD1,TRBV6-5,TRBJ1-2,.,CASSWTGGYGYTF,TGTGCCAGCAGCTGGACAGGGGGCTATGGCTACACCTTC
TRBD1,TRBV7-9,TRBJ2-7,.,CASSLWGQGNHEQYF,TGTGCCAGCAGCTTATGGGGACAGGGGAACCACGAGCAGTACTTC
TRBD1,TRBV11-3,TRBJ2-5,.,CASSLGDSKRTQYF,TGTGCCAGCAGCTTAGGGGACAGCAAGAGAACCCAGTACTTC
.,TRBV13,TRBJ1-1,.,CASSTNTEAFF,TGTGCCAGCAGTACGAACACTGAAGCTTTCTTT
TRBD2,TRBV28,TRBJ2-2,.,CASSSQYGRGDPNTGELFF,TGTGCCAGCAGTTCACAATACGGGCGGGGGGATCCCAACACCGGGGAGCTGTTTTTT
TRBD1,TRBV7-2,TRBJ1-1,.,CASSYTGVTEAFF,TGTGCCAGCAGCTATACAGGGGTGACTGAAGCTTTCTTT